Below, 20 T cell receptor beta chains from the same sample are listed, as sequenced in a study of a mutant IDH1 vaccine in newly diagnosed glioma. These receptors are not linked to any known antigen. TCRdb keeps only in-frame clones here, not all; method: immunoSEQ multiplex PCR. The table includes some 51,000 clones, more than 70% detected once. Time point reported: week 5, during vaccination. It was 300 ug of mutant IDH1 20-mer peptide that made up each vaccine dose, given with topical imiquimod. The specimen was PBMCs, collected from a glioma patient whose treatment included an IDH1 peptide vaccine. Source of these receptors: a man aged 45-65 years with glioma.

The chain combines TRBV6-5 with TRBJ1-3; D possibly corresponds to TRBD1 (5 bases). In germline, CDR1 is MNHEY, CDR2 SVGAGI. There are 15 residues in the CDR3. The V end was cut by 0 bases, the J end by 4 bases, with 10 bases between. The DNA of the CDR3 is TGTGCCAGCAGTTACTCGAAAAGGGGCGGAAACACCATATATTTT. It specifies CASSYSKRGGNTIYF.

The chain has TRBV5-6 and TRBJ2-1, with 10 bases identical to TRBD2. The length of the CDR3 is 14 residues. V was clipped by 6 bases and J by 9 bases; unmatched bases: 9. Germline CDR1 SGHDT, CDR2 YYEEEE. The CDR3 loop reads CASTPEAGGGEQFF. CDR3 sequence (DNA): TGTGCCAGCACCCCCGAAGCGGGGGGGGGTGAGCAGTTCTTC. Based on the CDR3 plus reference TRBV5-6 and TRBJ2-1, the full variable domain is DAGVTQSPTHLIKTRGQQVTLRCSPKSGHDTVSWYQQALGQGPQFIFQYYEEEERQRGNFPDRFSGHQFPNYSSELNVNALLLGDSALYLCASTPEAGGGEQFFGPGTRLTVL.

The J gene is TRBJ2-7, the V gene TRBV27; 8 bases agree with TRBD2. J was trimmed by 2 bases and V by 4 bases; bases with no gene match: 7. Germline-derived CDR1 and CDR2 are MNHEY and SMNVEV (reference sequence). This CDR3 has 15 residues. CDR3: CASSSPGLVPYEQYF. The CDR3 coding sequence is TGTGCCAGCAGTTCGCCGGGACTAGTCCCCTACGAGCAGTACTTC.

This clone was counted once. The rearrangement uses TRBV2 and TRBJ1-4, with 9 bases that match TRBD1. The CDR3 is made up of 14 amino acids. V lost 7 bases and J lost 4; bases outside the gene matches: 4. The V gene's germline CDR1 is SNHLY and CDR2 FYNNEI. The CDR3 loop is CASNPTGGNEKLFF. The DNA of the CDR3 is TGTGCCAGCAACCCGACAGGGGGTAATGAAAAACTGTTTTTT.

This chain joins TRBV5-8 and TRBJ1-2; the D is unclear. Germline CDR1 SGHTS, CDR2 YDEGEE. Trimming removed 0 bases at V and 12 bases at J, with 18 bases between. The CDR3 consists of 14 residues. This CDR3 reads CASSLAGGWLEDTF. The CDR3 bases are TGTGCCAGCAGCTTGGCAGGCGGTTGGTTGGAGGACACCTTC.

The chain recombines TRBV5-6 with TRBJ2-7; tentatively, D is TRBD2 (5 bases). This CDR3 is 14 amino acids long. The V gene lost 4 bases and the J gene lost 3 bases, with 14 bases spanning the gap. Per the germline V gene, CDR1 is SGHDT and CDR2 is YYEEEE. The CDR3 spells CASSRIALGYEQYF. The CDR3, as DNA: TGTGCCAGCAGCCGCATAGCGTTAGGCTACGAGCAGTACTTC.

V and J are TRBV9 and TRBJ1-6; the match to TRBD1 covers 9 bases. J gave up 4 bases and V 3 bases, and 5 bases lay outside the gene matches. The CDR3 contains 16 residues. Germline-derived CDR1 and CDR2 are SGDLS and YYNGEE. The CDR3 nucleotides read TGTGCCAGCAGCGGAGCCGGGACAGGGTATAATTCACCCCTCCACTTT. Residues: CASSGAGTGYNSPLHF.

CDR3 DNA sequence: TGTGCCAGCAGTGCTCGACTAGCGGGGGGCACAGATACGCAGTATTTT. Its protein is CASSARLAGGTDTQYF. The V gene is TRBV27, the J gene TRBJ2-3; 12 bases are a match to TRBD2. The trim removed 5 bases at V and 1 base at J, leaving 4 bases unmatched. The CDR3 covers 16 residues. The germline V gene has CDR1 MNHEY and CDR2 SMNVEV (reference sequence).

This rearrangement joins TRBV6-6 to TRBJ2-5; unclear D gene. The CDR3 runs 13 residues. The germline CDR1 and CDR2 sequences are MNHNY and SVGAGI (reference sequence). Trimming took 6 bases from V and 2 from J, leaving 10 bases between them. The CDR3 coding sequence is TGTGCCAGCAGCTCTAGTACTCAAGAGACCCAGTACTTC. This translates into CASSSSTQETQYF.

This rearrangement joins TRBV18 to TRBJ1-2; TRBD1 might be the D (5 bases). CDR3 length: 15 amino acids. CDR1 is KGHSH and CDR2 is LQKENI in the germline V gene. V was clipped by 3 bases and J by 0 bases, with 11 bases between them. The CDR3 coding sequence is TGTGCCAGCTCACCGATGGGGCAATCTAACTATGGCTACACCTTC. Its protein product is CASSPMGQSNYGYTF.

The genes are TRBV5-4 and TRBJ2-1; possible D gene TRBD1, 6 bases. Germline values: CDR1 SGHNT, CDR2 YYREEE (reference sequence). With 1 base removed from V and 2 bases from J, the gap between germline ends came to 13 bases. The CDR3 runs 16 residues. The CDR3 DNA reads as TGTGCCAGCAGCTTGCAACAGGGTGTACCCTACAATGAGCAGTTCTTC. It encodes CASSLQQGVPYNEQFF.

CDR3 bases: TGTGCCAGCAGCGCCTCTAGCGGGGGGGCCTACGAGCAGTACTTC. This translates into CASSASSGGAYEQYF. The J gene is TRBJ2-7, the V gene TRBV7-8, with 12 bases that match TRBD2. Germline trimming cut 5 bases from V and 2 bases from J; bases unmatched to any gene: 4. The CDR3 extends over 15 amino acids. CDR1 and CDR2 from the germline V gene are SGHVS and FQNEAQ.

The chain recombines TRBV30 with TRBJ2-7, with D uncertain. The CDR3 covers 11 residues. Germline V gene data show CDR1 as GTSNPN and CDR2 as SVGIG (reference sequence). V gave up 4 bases and J gave up 7 bases, with 11 bases separating them. CDR3 residues: CAWMGSDEQYF. DNA of the CDR3: TGTGCCTGGATGGGTTCGGATGAGCAGTACTTC.

V is TRBV6-5 and J is TRBJ1-2, with 7 bases identical to TRBD1. The V and J ends lost 4 bases and 8 bases, in that order; junction bases with no gene match: 10. The germline V gene has CDR1 MNHEY and CDR2 SVGAGI. The CDR3 is 14 residues long. CDR3 sequence: CASSSNDRALGYTF. CDR3 DNA sequence: TGTGCCAGCAGTTCGAACGACAGGGCACTCGGCTACACCTTC.

The chain has TRBV5-1 and TRBJ2-7; D remains ambiguous. The CDR3 length is 14 residues. Germline loops: CDR1 SGHRS, CDR2 YFSETQ. Trimming took 1 base from V and 0 from J, leaving 8 bases between them. DNA for the CDR3: TGCGCCAGCAGCTTGCAGGAGAGCTCCTACGAGCAGTACTTC. This codes for CASSLQESSYEQYF.

This chain uses TRBV6-1 with TRBJ2-7, with a tentative D call TRBD2 (5 bases). CDR1 is MNHNS and CDR2 is SASEGT in the germline V gene. The CDR3 length is 13 residues. V gave up 11 bases and J gave up 5 bases, with 19 bases separating them. In DNA, the CDR3 is TGTGCCCCAGCCCCGGAGGCAGTCAACGAGCAGTACTTC. Residues: CAPAPEAVNEQYF.

In this sample, this clone turned up a few times. The chain uses TRBV30 and TRBJ1-4; D uncertain. Trimming stripped 0 bases from V and 4 bases from J, with 12 bases between. Germline V CDR1 and CDR2: GTSNPN, SVGIG (reference sequence). The CDR3 runs 15 residues. CDR3 amino acids: CAWSVFEEHNEKLFF. DNA of the CDR3: TGTGCCTGGAGTGTATTTGAGGAGCATAATGAAAAACTGTTTTTT. Variable domain in full (rest from reference TRBV30 and TRBJ1-4): SQTIHQWPATLVQPVGSPLSLECTVEGTSNPNLYWYRQAAGRGLQLLFYSVGIGQISSEVPQNLSASRPQDRQFILSSKKLLLSDSGFYLCAWSVFEEHNEKLFFGSGTQLSVL.

Judged by abundance, this clone is medium-sized (0.01 to 0.1%). The chain is built from TRBV4-1 and TRBJ1-5, with a weak D call TRBD1 (6 bases). This CDR3 is built from 17 residues. Per germline, CDR1 MGHRA and CDR2 YSYEKL. V shed 4 bases and J shed 4 bases, with 20 bases lying between them. CDR3: CASSREQYTGSNQPQHF. CDR3 DNA sequence: TGCGCCAGCAGCCGAGAGCAATATACAGGGTCTAATCAGCCCCAGCATTTT.

The chain uses TRBV4-3 and TRBJ2-1; 8 nucleotides agree with TRBD2. This CDR3 is 15 amino acids long. Germline V CDR1 and CDR2: LGHNA, YSLEER. J lost 9 bases, V lost 1 base, and 8 bases had no gene match. As DNA, the CDR3 is TGCGCCAGCAGCCAAGGAAGCGGGGGATTGGGTGAGCAGTTCTTC. Protein: CASSQGSGGLGEQFF.

This chain uses TRBV14 with TRBJ2-3, with D possibly matching TRBD2 (5 bases). The CDR3 totals 15 residues. Germline V gives CDR1 SGHDN, CDR2 FVKESK. Deletions cut 6 bases from V and 0 bases from J, with 13 bases between. Here the CDR3 reads CASSSGNPSTDTQYF. CDR3 DNA sequence: TGTGCCAGCAGTTCCGGGAACCCTAGCACAGATACGCAGTATTTT. Combining the CDR3 with reference TRBV14 and TRBJ2-3 gives the whole variable domain EAGVTQFPSHSVIEKGQTVTLRCDPISGHDNLYWYRRVMGKEIKFLLHFVKESKQDESGMPNNRFLAERTGGTYSTLKVQPAELEDSGVYFCASSSGNPSTDTQYFGPGTRLTVL.